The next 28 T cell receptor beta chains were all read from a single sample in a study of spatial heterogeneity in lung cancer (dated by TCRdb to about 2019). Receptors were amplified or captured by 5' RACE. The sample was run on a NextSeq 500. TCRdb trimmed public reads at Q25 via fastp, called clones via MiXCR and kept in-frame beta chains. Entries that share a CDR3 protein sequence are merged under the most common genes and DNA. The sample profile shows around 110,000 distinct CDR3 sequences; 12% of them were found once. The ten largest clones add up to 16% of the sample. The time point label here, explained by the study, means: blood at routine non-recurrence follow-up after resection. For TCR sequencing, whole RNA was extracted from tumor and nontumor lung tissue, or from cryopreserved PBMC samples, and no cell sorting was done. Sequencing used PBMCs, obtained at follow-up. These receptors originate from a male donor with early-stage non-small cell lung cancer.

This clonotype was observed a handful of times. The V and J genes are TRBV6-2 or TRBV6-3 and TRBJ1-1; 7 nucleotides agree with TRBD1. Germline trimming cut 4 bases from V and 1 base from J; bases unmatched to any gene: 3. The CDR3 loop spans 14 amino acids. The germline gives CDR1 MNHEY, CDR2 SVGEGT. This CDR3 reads CASSWGQQNTEAFF. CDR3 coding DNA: TGTGCCAGCAGTTGGGGACAGCAGAACACTGAAGCTTTCTTT.

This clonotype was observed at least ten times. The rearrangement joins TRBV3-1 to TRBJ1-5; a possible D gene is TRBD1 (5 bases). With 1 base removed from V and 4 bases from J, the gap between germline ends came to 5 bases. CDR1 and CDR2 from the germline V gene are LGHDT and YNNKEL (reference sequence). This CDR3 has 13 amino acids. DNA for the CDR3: TGTGCCAGCAGCCAAGGGGGGAATCAGCCCCAGCATTTT. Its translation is CASSQGGNQPQHF.

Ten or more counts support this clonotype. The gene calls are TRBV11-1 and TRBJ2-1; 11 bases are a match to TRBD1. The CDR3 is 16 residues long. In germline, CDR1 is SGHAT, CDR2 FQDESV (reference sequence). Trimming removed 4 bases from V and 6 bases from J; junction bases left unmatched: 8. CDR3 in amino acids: CASSSNGQGASNEQFF. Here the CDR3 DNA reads TGTGCCAGCAGCTCTAACGGACAGGGGGCTTCCAATGAGCAGTTCTTC.

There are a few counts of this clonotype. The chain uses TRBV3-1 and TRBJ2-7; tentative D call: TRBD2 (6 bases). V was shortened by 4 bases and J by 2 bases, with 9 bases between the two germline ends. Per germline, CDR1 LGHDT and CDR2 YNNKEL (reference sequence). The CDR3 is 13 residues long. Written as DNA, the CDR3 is TGTGCCAGCAGCCGCGGGGTCGCCTACGAGCAGTACTTC. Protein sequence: CASSRGVAYEQYF.

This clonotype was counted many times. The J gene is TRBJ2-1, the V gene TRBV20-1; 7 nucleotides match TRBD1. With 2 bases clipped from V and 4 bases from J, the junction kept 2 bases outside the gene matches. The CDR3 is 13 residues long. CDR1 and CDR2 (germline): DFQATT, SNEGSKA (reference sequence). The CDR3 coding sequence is TGCAGTGCTAGATACAGGGGATACAATGAGCAGTTCTTC. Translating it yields CSARYRGYNEQFF.

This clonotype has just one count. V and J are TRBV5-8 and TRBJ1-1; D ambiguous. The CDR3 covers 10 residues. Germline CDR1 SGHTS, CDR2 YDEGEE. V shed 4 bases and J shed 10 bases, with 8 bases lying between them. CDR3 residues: CASSLRGAFF. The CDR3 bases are TGTGCCAGCAGCCTCCGCGGAGCTTTCTTT.

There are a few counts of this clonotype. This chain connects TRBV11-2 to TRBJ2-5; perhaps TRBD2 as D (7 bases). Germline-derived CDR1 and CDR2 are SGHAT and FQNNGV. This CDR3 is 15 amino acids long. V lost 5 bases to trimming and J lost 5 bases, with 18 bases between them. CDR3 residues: CASSLAGDNWETQYF. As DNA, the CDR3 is TGTGCCAGCAGCCTCGCGGGGGACAATTGGGAGACCCAGTACTTC.

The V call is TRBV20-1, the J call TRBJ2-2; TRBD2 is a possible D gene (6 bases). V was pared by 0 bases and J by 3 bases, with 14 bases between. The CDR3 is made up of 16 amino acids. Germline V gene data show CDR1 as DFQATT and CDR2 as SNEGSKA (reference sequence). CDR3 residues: CSARDLRGFDTGELFF. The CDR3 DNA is TGCAGTGCTAGAGATCTGCGGGGATTTGACACCGGGGAGCTGTTTTTT.

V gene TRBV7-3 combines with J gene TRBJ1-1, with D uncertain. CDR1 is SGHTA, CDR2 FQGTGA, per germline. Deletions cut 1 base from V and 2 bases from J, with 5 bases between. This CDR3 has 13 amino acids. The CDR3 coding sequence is TGTGCCAGCAGCTTAAATAGCAACACTGAAGCTTTCTTT. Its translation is CASSLNSNTEAFF. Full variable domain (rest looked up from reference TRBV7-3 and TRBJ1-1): GAGVSQTPSNKVTEKGKYVELRCDPISGHTALYWYRQSLGQGPEFLIYFQGTGAADDSGLPNDRFFAVRPEGSVSTLKIQRTERGDSAVYLCASSLNSNTEAFFGQGTRLTVV.

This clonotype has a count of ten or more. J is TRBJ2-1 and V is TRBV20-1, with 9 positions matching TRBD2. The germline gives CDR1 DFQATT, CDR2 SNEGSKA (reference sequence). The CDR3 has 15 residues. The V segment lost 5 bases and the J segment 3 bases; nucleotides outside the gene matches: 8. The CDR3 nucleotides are TGCAGTGCTTTAGCGGGGGATAGACTCTACAATGAGCAGTTCTTC. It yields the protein CSALAGDRLYNEQFF.

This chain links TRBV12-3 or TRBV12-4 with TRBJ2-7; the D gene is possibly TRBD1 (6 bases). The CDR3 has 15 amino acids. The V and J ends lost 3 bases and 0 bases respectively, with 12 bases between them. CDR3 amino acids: CASSLGALSSYEQYF. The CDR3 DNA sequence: TGTGCCAGCAGTTTGGGGGCTCTGAGCTCCTACGAGCAGTACTTC.

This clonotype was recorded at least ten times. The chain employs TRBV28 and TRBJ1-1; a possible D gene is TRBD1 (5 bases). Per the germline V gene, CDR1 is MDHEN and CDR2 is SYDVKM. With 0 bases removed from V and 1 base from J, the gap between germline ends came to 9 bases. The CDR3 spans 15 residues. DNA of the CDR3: TGTGCCAGCAGTTTATGGGGGGGACGGAACACTGAAGCTTTCTTT. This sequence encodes CASSLWGGRNTEAFF.

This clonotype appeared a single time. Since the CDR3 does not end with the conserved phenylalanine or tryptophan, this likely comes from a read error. This CDR3 is CASSTGDQETQYI. In DNA form, the CDR3 reads TGTGCCAGCAGCACTGGGGACCAAGAGACCCAGTACATC. The chain combines TRBV5-4 with TRBJ2-5; no clear D gene. CDR1 SGHNT and CDR2 YYREEE come from the germline V gene (reference sequence). The CDR3 covers 13 residues. V lost 4 bases, J lost 0 bases, and 7 bases lay in between.

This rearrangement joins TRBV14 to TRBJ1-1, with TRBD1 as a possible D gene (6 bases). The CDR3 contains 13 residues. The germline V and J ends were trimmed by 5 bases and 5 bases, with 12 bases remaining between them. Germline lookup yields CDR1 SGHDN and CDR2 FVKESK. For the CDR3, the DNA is TGTGCCAGCAGCTGGGTACAGGGAACTGAAGCTTTCTTT. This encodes CASSWVQGTEAFF.

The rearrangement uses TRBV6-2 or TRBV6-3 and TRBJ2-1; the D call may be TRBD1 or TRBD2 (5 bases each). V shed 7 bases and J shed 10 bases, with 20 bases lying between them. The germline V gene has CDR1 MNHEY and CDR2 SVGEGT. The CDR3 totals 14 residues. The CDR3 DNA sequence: TGTGCCAGCATCCAAAGGGGAGCATCAGGAGAGCAGTTCTTC. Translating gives CASIQRGASGEQFF.

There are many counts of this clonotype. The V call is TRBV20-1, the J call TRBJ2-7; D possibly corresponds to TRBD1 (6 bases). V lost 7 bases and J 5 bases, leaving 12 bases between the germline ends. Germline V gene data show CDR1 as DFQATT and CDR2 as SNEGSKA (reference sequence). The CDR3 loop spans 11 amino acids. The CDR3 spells CSGVQGNEQYF. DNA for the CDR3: TGCAGTGGGGTACAGGGAAACGAGCAGTACTTC.

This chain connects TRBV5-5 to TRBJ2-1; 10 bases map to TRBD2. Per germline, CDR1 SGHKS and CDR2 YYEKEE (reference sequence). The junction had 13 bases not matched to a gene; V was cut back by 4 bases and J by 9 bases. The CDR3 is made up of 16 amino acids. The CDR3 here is CASSLSSGGVTVEQFF. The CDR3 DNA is TGTGCCAGCAGCCTATCTAGCGGGGGAGTGACGGTTGAGCAGTTCTTC.

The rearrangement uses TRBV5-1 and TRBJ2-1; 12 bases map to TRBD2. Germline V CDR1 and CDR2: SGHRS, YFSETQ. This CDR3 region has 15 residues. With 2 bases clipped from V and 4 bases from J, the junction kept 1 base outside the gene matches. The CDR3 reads CASSFTSGGYNEQFF. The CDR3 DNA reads TGCGCCAGCAGCTTCACTAGCGGGGGGTACAATGAGCAGTTCTTC.

The CDR3 reads CASSATSGTGELFF. In DNA, the CDR3 is TGTGCCAGCAGCGCGACTAGCGGCACCGGGGAGCTGTTTTTT. This rearrangement joins TRBV7-2 to TRBJ2-2; 9 bases map to TRBD2. This CDR3 spans 14 amino acids. Trimming at V came to 5 bases and at J to 4 bases, leaving 2 bases not matched to a gene. Germline V gene lookup returns CDR1 SGHTA and CDR2 FQGNSA. Drawing the rest from reference TRBV7-2 and TRBJ2-2, the complete variable domain is GAGVSQSPSNKVTEKGKDVELRCDPISGHTALYWYRQSLGQGLEFLIYFQGNSAPDKSGLPSDRFSAERTGGSVSTLTIQRTQQEDSAVYLCASSATSGTGELFFGEGSRLTVL.

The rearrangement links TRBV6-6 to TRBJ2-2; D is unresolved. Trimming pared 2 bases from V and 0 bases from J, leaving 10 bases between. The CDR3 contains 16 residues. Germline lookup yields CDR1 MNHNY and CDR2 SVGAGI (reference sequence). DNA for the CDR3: TGTGCCAGCAGTTACCCCCCGACCTCGAACACCGGGGAGCTGTTTTTT. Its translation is CASSYPPTSNTGELFF.

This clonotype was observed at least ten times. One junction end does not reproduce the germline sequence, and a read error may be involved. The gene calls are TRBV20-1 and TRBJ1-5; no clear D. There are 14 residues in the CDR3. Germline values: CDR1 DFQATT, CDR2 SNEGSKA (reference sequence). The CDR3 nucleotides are TGCAGTGCTAGACAGGATTTTACCAATCGGCCCCAGCATTTT. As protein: CSARQDFTNRPQHF.

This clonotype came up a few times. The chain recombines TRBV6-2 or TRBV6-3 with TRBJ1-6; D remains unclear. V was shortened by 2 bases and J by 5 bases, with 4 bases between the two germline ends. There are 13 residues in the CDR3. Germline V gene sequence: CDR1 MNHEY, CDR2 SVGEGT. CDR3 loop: CASSYGDNSPLHF. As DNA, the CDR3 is TGTGCCAGCAGTTACGGGGATAATTCACCCCTCCACTTT.

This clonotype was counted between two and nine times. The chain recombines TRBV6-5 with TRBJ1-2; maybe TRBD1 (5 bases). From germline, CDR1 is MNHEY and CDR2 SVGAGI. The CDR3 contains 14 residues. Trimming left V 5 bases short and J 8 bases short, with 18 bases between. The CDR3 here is CASSTSRGTTGYTF. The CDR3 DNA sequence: TGTGCCAGCAGTACGAGCCGGGGGACTACGGGCTACACCTTC.

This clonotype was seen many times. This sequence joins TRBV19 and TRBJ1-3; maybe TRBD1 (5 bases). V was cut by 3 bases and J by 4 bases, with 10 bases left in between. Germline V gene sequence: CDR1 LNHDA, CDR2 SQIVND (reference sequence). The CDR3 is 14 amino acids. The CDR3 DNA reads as TGTGCCAGTAGTATGGAGGGGCGCGGAAACACCATATATTTT. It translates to CASSMEGRGNTIYF. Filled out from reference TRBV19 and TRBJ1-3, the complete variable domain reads DGGITQSPKYLFRKEGQNVTLSCEQNLNHDAMYWYRQDPGQGLRLIYYSQIVNDFQKGDIAEGYSVSREKKESFPLTVTSAQKNPTAFYLCASSMEGRGNTIYFGEGSWLTVV.

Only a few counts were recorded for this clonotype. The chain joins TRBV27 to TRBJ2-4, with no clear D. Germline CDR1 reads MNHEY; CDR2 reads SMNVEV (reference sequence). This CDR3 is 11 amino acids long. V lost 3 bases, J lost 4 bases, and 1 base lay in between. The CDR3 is CASSFKNIQYF. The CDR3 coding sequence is TGTGCCAGCAGTTTTAAAAACATTCAGTACTTC.

The CDR3 DNA sequence: TGTGCCAGCAGCTCGAACAGGGGGCGAGTGTACGAGCAGTACTTC. The encoded protein is CASSSNRGRVYEQYF. This sequence joins TRBV11-2 and TRBJ2-7; TRBD1 agrees at 9 bases. The germline V gene encodes CDR1 SGHAT and CDR2 FQNNGV. V shed 4 bases and J 4 bases; nucleotides not matched to a gene: 8. The CDR3 consists of 15 residues.

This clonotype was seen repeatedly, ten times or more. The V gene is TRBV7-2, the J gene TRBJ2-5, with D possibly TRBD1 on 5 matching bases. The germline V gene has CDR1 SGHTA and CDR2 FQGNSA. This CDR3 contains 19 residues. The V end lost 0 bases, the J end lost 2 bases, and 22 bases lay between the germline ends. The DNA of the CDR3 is TGTGCCAGCAGCTTAGCGTCTTTCGGCAGGGAAACAATTCAAGAGACCCAGTACTTC. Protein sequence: CASSLASFGRETIQETQYF.

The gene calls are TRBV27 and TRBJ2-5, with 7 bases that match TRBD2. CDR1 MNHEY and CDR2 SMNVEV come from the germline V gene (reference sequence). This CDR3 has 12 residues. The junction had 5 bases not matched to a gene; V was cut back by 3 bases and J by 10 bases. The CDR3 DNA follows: TGTGCCAGCAGTTTGTTGGGGGGGGACCAGTACTTC. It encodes CASSLLGGDQYF.